What follows is one T cell receptor (beta chain) and its context. V was pared by 0 bases and J by 4 bases, with 11 bases between. CDR3 length: 14 amino acids. Germline V lookup: CDR1 SGHKS, CDR2 YYEKEE (reference sequence). The entry originates in a study of blood T cell repertoires in COVID-19. As originally analysed: Counts of nucleated cells, estimated from reference gene primer amplification, were obtained. The table came from immunoSEQ multiplex PCR; TCRdb's copy has only in-frame clones and leaves some out. V, J and clone size are those of that table, while D and trimming were read from the DNA. This table has 250,000 to 350,000 clones, over 75% appearing once.

The genes are TRBV5-5 and TRBJ2-7; a weak D match, TRBD1 (6 bases). This receptor was identified in a woman aged 50 to 60 with active or convalescent COVID-19. Material for sequencing was peripheral blood. The CDR3 reads CASSLGTEGYEQYF. The CDR3 DNA sequence: TGTGCCAGCAGCTTGGGGACAGAAGGATACGAGCAGTACTTC.